Below are 10 T cell receptor beta chains sequenced from a single sample in a study of chemoradiotherapy in HPV16-positive cancers (dated by TCRdb to between 2020 and 2023). The library came from the immunoSEQ multiplex PCR assay. Sourced from immuneACCESS, this table was stored by TCRdb with only in-frame sequences that have V and J called. A share of the clones is absent; for the studies checked, an unresolved V gene accounts for under half, and the remainder has no known explanation. This sample holds 9,500 to 15,000 clones; less than 75% were observed only once. The biggest ten clones account for 16% of the sample. The sample was acquired from a patient who underwent chemoradiotherapy. Receptors were obtained from a human donor with HPV-associated anogenital cancer.

V usage is TRBV30 and J usage is TRBJ2-7, with D unclear. The germline V gene has CDR1 GTSNPN and CDR2 SVGIG (reference sequence). The CDR3 has 12 amino acids. The V end lost 2 bases, the J end lost 0 bases, and 5 bases lay between the germline ends. The CDR3 sequence: CAWSWYSYEQYF. CDR3 nucleotides: TGTGCCTGGAGTTGGTACTCCTACGAGCAGTACTTC.

This clone was recorded a few times. The chain uses TRBV7-2 and TRBJ1-5; possibly TRBD1 for D (5 bases). This CDR3 spans 14 amino acids. Germline CDR1 is SGHTA and CDR2 is FQGNSA. V shed 5 bases and J shed 5 bases, with 13 bases lying between them. The CDR3 loop is CASSTSQGHQPQHF. CDR3 bases: TGTGCCAGCAGCACAAGCCAGGGACATCAGCCCCAGCATTTT.

J is TRBJ2-3 and V is TRBV30; D assignment may be TRBD1 or TRBD2 (7 bases each). CDR1 and CDR2 from the germline V gene are GTSNPN and SVGIG (reference sequence). This CDR3 has 15 residues. The V and J ends lost 3 bases and 1 base respectively, with 14 bases between them. CDR3 in amino acids: CAWSRGGRGTDTQYF. The CDR3 nucleotides are TGTGCCTGGAGCAGGGGGGGGAGGGGCACAGATACGCAGTATTTT.

A few counts support this clone. CDR3 loop: CASSQMEANTEAFF. DNA of the CDR3: TGCGCCAGCAGCCAAATGGAGGCGAACACTGAAGCTTTCTTT. The V gene is TRBV4-1, the J gene TRBJ1-1, with D unresolved. The CDR3 is 14 residues long. From germline, CDR1 is MGHRA and CDR2 YSYEKL. The germline V and J ends were trimmed by 2 bases and 1 base, with 8 bases remaining between them.

The chain carries TRBV5-4 and TRBJ2-2, with a possible D match to TRBD2 (6 bases). This CDR3 spans 16 amino acids. The V and J ends lost 0 bases and 0 bases respectively, with 9 bases between them. The V gene's germline CDR1 is SGHNT and CDR2 YYREEE (reference sequence). The CDR3 protein is CASSLVGGANTGELFF. CDR3 bases: TGTGCCAGCAGCTTGGTTGGCGGGGCGAACACCGGGGAGCTGTTTTTT.

This clone was seen more than once but under ten times. This rearrangement joins TRBV30 to TRBJ1-1, with 9 bases identical to TRBD1. Germline CDR1 reads GTSNPN; CDR2 reads SVGIG (reference sequence). CDR3 size: 15 residues. After removal of 4 bases from V and 3 bases from J, the junction contained 9 bases not matched to a gene. CDR3 bases: TGTGCCTGGAACAACCCCGGACAGGGGCACACTGAAGCTTTCTTT. It translates to CAWNNPGQGHTEAFF.

This sequence joins TRBV7-3 and TRBJ2-2, with D perhaps matching TRBD2 (5 bases). V gave up 1 base and J gave up 3 bases, with 9 bases separating them. Germline V gene lookup returns CDR1 SGHTA and CDR2 FQGTGA. This CDR3 is 15 amino acids long. The CDR3 coding sequence is TGTGCCAGCAGCTTAAGCGGGTTTTACACCGGGGAGCTGTTTTTT. It encodes CASSLSGFYTGELFF.

In its sample, this clone was seen once. The chain carries TRBV28 and TRBJ1-5, with D unclear. V was trimmed by 5 bases and J by 7 bases, leaving 12 bases between them. The CDR3 has 13 amino acids. Germline assignment: CDR1 MDHEN and CDR2 SYDVKM. The CDR3 reads CASSALLGQPQHF. The CDR3 bases are TGTGCCAGCAGTGCACTCTTAGGGCAGCCCCAGCATTTT.

This clone was counted a single time. The chain recombines TRBV18 with TRBJ2-1, with D hard to call. Trimming took off 3 bases at V and 6 bases at J, with 12 bases between the two ends. Germline V lookup: CDR1 KGHSH, CDR2 LQKENI. The CDR3 extends over 14 amino acids. This chain's CDR3 is CASSPSPILNEQFF. The CDR3 DNA follows: TGTGCCAGCTCACCCAGCCCAATTCTCAATGAGCAGTTCTTC.

The chain combines TRBV5-1 with TRBJ1-2; TRBD1 matches 11 bases. The CDR3 loop spans 15 amino acids. The germline V gene encodes CDR1 SGHRS and CDR2 YFSETQ. V lost 4 bases, J lost 4 bases, and 6 bases stayed unmatched. The CDR3 bases are TGCGCCAGCAGCCCGGACAGGGGGCTTGGCTATGGCTACACCTTC. This codes for CASSPDRGLGYGYTF.